This T cell receptor beta chain is drawn from a study of blood T cells in healthy people across ages. Trimming cost V 6 bases and J 10 bases, with 16 bases left between them. CDR1 MNHEY and CDR2 SVGEGT come from the germline V gene. The CDR3 is 13 residues long. Donors were systemically healthy Caucasian individuals from Russia aged about 6 to 100 years. At least 6 micrograms of total RNA were extracted per sample. Sample-barcoded 5' priming and a J-beta primer mix drove a second PCR of about 6 to 12 cycles. TCRdb recomputed calls from the 5' RACE reads with MiXCR, one row per CDR3 protein. The sample consists of about 780,000 distinct CDR3 sequences, about half of them appearing once. This clonotype has more than one count but fewer than ten. The antigen is unknown. Findings and limits, study-wide: Greater diversity and more naive CD4+ cells were seen in long-lived donors than in aged donors. Estimates of total diversity, which came from one million sequenced T cells, were considered to be underestimates.

The source material was blood. The TCR sequence derives from a man at least 80 years old in good health. V gene TRBV6-2 or TRBV6-3 combines with J gene TRBJ2-1; D is possibly TRBD1 (6 bases). For the CDR3, the DNA is TGTGCCAGCAGAGAACAGGGACCCCAGGAGCAGTTCTTC. It encodes CASREQGPQEQFF.